The sequence of this T cell receptor (beta chain) was determined in a study of OX40 agonist ivuxolimab in advanced cancers. Study information: The study treated patients with ivuxolimab, an agonistic anti-OX40 (CD134) antibody. Enrolled patients in dose escalation had cancers that were hepatocellular carcinoma, melanoma, renal cell or head and neck cancer. Study-level findings and limits: Certain nonresponding patients likewise had low normalized T-cell clonal expansion. Among T cells, CD8+ cells averaged more expanded clones than CD4+ cells.

The method was immunoSEQ multiplex PCR; TCRdb's version includes in-frame clones alone and lacks a portion of them. This table holds about 73,000 clones, about 92% found once. Between the trimmed V and J ends, which lost 0 bases and 0 bases, there was a span of 13 bases. The CDR3 has 17 amino acids. CDR1 and CDR2 (germline): SGHRS, YFSETQ. A remark on this clone: Its specificity is not known.

The sample here was CD4+ or CD8+ T cells sorted from blood, taken in a trial of the OX40 agonist ivuxolimab. The clonotype originates from an adult with an advanced solid tumor such as melanoma, head and neck, liver or kidney cancer. The gene calls are TRBV5-1 and TRBJ2-4, with a weak D call TRBD1 (6 bases). CDR3 nucleotide sequence: TGCGCCAGCAGCTTGGAGGGACACTCGCTAGCCAAAAACATTCAGTACTTC. It yields the protein CASSLEGHSLAKNIQYF.